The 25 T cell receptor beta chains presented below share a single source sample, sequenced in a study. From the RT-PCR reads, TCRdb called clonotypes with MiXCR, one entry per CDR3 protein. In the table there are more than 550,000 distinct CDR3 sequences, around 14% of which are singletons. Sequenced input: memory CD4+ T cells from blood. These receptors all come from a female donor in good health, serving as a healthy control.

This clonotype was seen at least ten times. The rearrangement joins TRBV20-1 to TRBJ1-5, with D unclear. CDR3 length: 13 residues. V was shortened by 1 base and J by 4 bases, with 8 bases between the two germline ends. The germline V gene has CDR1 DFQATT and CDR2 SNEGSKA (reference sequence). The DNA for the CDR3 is TGCAGTGCTAGAGCCCCCCCGAATCAGCCCCAGCATTTT. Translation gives CSARAPPNQPQHF.

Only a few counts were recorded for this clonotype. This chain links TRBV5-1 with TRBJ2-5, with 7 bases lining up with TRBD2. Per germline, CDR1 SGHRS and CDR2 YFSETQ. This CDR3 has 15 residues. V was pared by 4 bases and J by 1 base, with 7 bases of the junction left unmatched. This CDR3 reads CASSPRDYVQETQYF. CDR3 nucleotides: TGCGCCAGCAGCCCCCGGGACTACGTCCAAGAGACCCAGTACTTC.

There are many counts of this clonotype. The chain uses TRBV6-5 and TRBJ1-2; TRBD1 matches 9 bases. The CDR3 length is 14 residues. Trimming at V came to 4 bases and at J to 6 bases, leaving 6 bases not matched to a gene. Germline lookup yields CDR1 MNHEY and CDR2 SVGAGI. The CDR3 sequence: CASSFRDRAHGYTF. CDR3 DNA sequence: TGTGCCAGCAGTTTCCGGGACAGGGCCCATGGCTACACCTTC.

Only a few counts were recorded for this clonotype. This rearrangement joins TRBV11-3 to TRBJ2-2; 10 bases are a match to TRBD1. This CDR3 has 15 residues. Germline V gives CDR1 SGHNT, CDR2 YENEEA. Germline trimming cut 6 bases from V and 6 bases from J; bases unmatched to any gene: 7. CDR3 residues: CASSAGTGAPGELFF. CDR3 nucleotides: TGTGCCAGCAGTGCCGGGACAGGGGCCCCCGGGGAGCTGTTTTTT.

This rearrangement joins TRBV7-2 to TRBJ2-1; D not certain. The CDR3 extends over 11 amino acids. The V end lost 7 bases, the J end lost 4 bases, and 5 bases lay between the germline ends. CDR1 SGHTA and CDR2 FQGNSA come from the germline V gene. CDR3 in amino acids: CASTNYNEQFF. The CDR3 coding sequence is TGTGCCAGCACCAATTACAATGAGCAGTTCTTC.

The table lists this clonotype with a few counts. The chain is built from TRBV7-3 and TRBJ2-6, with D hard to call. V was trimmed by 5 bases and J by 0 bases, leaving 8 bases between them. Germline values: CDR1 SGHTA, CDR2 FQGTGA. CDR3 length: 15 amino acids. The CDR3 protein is CASSPRYSGANVLTF. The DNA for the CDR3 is TGTGCCAGCAGCCCCCGGTACTCTGGGGCCAACGTCCTGACTTTC. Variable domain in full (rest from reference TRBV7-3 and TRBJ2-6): GAGVSQTPSNKVTEKGKYVELRCDPISGHTALYWYRQSLGQGPEFLIYFQGTGAADDSGLPNDRFFAVRPEGSVSTLKIQRTERGDSAVYLCASSPRYSGANVLTFGAGSRLTVL.

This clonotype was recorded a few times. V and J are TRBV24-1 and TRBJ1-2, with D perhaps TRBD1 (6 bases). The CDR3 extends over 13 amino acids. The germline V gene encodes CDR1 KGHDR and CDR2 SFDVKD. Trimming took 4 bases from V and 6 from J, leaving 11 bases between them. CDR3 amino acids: CATSDRTVNGYTF. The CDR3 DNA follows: TGTGCCACCAGTGACCGGACAGTCAATGGCTACACCTTC.

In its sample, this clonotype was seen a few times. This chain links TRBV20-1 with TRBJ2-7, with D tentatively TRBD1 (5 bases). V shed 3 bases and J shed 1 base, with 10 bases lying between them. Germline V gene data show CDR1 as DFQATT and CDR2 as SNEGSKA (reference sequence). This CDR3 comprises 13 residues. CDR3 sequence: CSASDRGSYEQYF. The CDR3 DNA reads TGCAGTGCTAGTGATAGGGGATCCTACGAGCAGTACTTC.

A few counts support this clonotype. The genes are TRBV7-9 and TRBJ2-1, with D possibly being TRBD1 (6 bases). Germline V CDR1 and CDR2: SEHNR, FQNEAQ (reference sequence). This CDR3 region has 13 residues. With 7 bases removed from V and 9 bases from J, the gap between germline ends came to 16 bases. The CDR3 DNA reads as TGTGCCAGCACTGCCTTGGGGGCGGGTGAGCAGTTCTTC. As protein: CASTALGAGEQFF.

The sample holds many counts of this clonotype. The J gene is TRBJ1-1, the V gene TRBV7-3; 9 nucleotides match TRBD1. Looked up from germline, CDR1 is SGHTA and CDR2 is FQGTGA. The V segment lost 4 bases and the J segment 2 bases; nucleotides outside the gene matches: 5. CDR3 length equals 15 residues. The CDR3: CASSSPGQGNTEAFF. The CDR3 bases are TGTGCCAGCAGCTCCCCGGGACAGGGAAACACTGAAGCTTTCTTT.

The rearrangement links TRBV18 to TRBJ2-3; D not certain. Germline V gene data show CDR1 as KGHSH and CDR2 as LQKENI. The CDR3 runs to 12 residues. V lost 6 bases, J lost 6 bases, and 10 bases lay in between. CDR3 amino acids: CASSLPADTQYF. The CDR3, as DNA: TGTGCCAGCTCCCTCCCGGCTGATACGCAGTATTTT.

The CDR3, as DNA: TGTGCCAGCAGCTTGGGGCAGGCTGGAGGTACGCAGTATTTT. This sequence encodes CASSLGQAGGTQYF. V gene TRBV5-8 combines with J gene TRBJ2-3; a possible D gene is TRBD2 (5 bases). This CDR3 is 14 amino acids long. V was cut by 0 bases and J by 8 bases, with 13 bases left in between. CDR1 is SGHTS and CDR2 is YDEGEE in the germline V gene.

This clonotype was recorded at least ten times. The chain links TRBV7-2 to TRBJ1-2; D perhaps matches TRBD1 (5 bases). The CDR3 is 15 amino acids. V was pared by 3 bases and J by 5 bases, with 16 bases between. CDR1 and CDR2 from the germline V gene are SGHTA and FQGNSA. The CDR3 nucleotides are TGTGCCAGCAGCTTCCAAGCAGGGAGCGAGTATGGCTACACCTTC. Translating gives CASSFQAGSEYGYTF. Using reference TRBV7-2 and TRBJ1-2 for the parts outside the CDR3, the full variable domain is GAGVSQSPSNKVTEKGKDVELRCDPISGHTALYWYRQSLGQGLEFLIYFQGNSAPDKSGLPSDRFSAERTGGSVSTLTIQRTQQEDSAVYLCASSFQAGSEYGYTFGSGTRLTVV.

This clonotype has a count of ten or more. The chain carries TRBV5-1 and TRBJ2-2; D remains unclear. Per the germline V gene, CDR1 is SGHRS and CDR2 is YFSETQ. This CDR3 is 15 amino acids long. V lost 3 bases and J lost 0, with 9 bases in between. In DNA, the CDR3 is TGCGCCAGCAGCTCACTGAGCGCGAACACCGGGGAGCTGTTTTTT. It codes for CASSSLSANTGELFF. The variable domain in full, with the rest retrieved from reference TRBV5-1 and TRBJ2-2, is KAGVTQTPRYLIKTRGQQVTLSCSPISGHRSVSWYQQTPGQGLQFLFEYFSETQRNKGNFPGRFSGRQFSNSRSEMNVSTLELGDSALYLCASSSLSANTGELFFGEGSRLTVL.

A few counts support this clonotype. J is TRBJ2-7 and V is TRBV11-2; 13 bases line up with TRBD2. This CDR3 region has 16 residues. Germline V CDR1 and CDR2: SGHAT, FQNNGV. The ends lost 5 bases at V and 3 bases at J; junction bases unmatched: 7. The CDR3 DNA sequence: TGTGCCAGCAGCCTAGGGACTAGCGGGATGATCTACGAGCAGTACTTC. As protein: CASSLGTSGMIYEQYF.

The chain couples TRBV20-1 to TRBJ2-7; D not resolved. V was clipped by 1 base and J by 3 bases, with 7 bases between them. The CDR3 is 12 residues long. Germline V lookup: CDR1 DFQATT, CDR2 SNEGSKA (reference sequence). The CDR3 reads CSARGQDYEQYF. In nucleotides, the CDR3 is TGCAGTGCTAGAGGGCAGGACTACGAGCAGTACTTC.

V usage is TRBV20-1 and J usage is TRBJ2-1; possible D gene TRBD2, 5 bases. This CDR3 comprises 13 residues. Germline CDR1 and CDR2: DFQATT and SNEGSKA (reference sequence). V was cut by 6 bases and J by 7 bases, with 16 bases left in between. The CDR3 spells CSAAGISMNEQFF. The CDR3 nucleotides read TGCAGTGCAGCCGGGATCTCAATGAATGAGCAGTTCTTC.

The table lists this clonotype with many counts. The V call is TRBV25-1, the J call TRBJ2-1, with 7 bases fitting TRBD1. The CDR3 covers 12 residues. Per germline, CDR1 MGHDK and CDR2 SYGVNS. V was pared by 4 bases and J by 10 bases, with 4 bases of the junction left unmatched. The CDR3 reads CASSGQGAEQFF. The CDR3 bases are TGTGCCAGCAGTGGACAGGGCGCCGAGCAGTTCTTC.

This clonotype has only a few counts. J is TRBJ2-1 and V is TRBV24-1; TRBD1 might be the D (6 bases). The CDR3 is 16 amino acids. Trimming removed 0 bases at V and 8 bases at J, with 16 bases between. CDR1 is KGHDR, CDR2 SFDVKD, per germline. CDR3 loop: CATSDLGMSGVDEQFF. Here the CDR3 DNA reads TGTGCCACCAGTGATTTGGGGATGTCAGGGGTAGATGAGCAGTTCTTC.

The DNA for the CDR3 is TGTGCCAGCAGTTTATGGGCCCAAGAGACCCAGTACTTC. Translating gives CASSLWAQETQYF. The chain recombines TRBV27 with TRBJ2-5; D unresolved. This CDR3 has 13 residues. CDR1 MNHEY and CDR2 SMNVEV come from the germline V gene (reference sequence). V lost 1 base and J 1 base, leaving 4 bases between the germline ends.

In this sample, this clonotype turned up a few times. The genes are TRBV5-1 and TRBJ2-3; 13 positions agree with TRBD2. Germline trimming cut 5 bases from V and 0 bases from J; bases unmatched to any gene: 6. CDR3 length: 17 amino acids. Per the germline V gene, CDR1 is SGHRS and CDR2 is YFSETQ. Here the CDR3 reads CASRLAGGTMSTDTQYF. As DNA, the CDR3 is TGCGCCAGCAGACTAGCGGGGGGGACAATGAGCACAGATACGCAGTATTTT. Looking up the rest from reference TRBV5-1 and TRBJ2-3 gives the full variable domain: KAGVTQTPRYLIKTRGQQVTLSCSPISGHRSVSWYQQTPGQGLQFLFEYFSETQRNKGNFPGRFSGRQFSNSRSEMNVSTLELGDSALYLCASRLAGGTMSTDTQYFGPGTRLTVL.

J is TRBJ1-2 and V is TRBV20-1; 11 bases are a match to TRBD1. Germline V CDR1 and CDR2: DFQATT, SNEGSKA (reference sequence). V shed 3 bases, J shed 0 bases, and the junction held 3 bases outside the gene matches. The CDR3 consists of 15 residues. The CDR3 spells CSASKGQGANYGYTF. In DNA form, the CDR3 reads TGCAGTGCTAGTAAGGGACAGGGGGCTAACTATGGCTACACCTTC.

The CDR3 region is CASSLVEGSRNYQPQHF. DNA for the CDR3: TGTGCCAGCAGTTTGGTGGAGGGGTCGAGAAATTATCAGCCCCAGCATTTT. The rearrangement links TRBV12-3 or TRBV12-4 to TRBJ1-5; D is perhaps TRBD1 (5 bases). V was trimmed by 3 bases and J by 5 bases, leaving 20 bases between them. The length of the CDR3 is 17 residues.

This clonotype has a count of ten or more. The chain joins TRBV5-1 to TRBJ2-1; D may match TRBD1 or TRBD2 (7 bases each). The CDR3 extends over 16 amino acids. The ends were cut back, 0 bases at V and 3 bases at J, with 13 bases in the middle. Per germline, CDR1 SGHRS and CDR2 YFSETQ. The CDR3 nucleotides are TGCGCCAGCAGCTTGGCAGGGGGGGGCCTCTACAATGAGCAGTTCTTC. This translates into CASSLAGGGLYNEQFF.

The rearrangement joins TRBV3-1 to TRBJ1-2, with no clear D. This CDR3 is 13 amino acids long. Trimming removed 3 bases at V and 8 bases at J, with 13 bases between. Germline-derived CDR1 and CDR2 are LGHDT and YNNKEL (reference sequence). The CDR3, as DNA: TGTGCCAGCAGCCATTCGTTTGAGGGAGGCTACACCTTC. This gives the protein CASSHSFEGGYTF.